Sequencing of this T cell receptor (beta chain) was carried out in a study of T cell changes during pregnancy in multiple sclerosis. This CDR3 has 15 amino acids. The V end was cut by 7 bases, the J end by 3 bases, with 13 bases between. CDR1 and CDR2 from the germline V gene are SNHLY and FYNNEI. Some clones are missing from TCRdb's copy, which holds only in-frame ones; the method was immunoSEQ multiplex PCR. The table has approximately 9,000 clones, more than 80% seen once; the top ten hold roughly 17%. This clonotype originated in a female donor in good health, enrolled as a control in a pregnancy study. Material: CD8+ T cells from peripheral blood mononuclear cells, obtained in the third trimester of pregnancy. The V and J genes are TRBV2 and TRBJ1-6; D not certain. This chain's CDR3 is CASTVMRDYNSPLHF. The DNA of the CDR3 is TGTGCCAGCACCGTGATGCGCGACTATAATTCACCCCTCCACTTT.